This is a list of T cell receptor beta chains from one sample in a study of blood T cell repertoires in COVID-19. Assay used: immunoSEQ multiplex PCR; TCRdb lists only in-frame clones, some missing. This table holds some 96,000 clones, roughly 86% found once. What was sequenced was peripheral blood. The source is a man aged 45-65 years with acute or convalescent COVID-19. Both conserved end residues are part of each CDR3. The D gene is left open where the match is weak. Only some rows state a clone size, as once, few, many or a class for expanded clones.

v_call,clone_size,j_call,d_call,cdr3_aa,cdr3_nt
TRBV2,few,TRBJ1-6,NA,CASSPRAGPRSPLHF,TGTGCCAGCAGCCCGAGGGCAGGACCCCGATCACCCCTCCACTTT
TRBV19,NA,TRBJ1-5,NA,CASSIVRGEPQHF,TGTGCCAGTAGTATAGTTAGAGGTGAGCCCCAGCATTTT
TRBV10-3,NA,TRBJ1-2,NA,CAISVGRGYGYTF,TGTGCCATCAGTGTAGGCAGGGGCTATGGCTACACCTTC
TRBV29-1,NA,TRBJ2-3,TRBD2,CSAETGTTGQYF,TGCAGCGCCGAGACCGGGACTACCGGGCAGTATTTT
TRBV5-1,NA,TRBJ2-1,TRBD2,CASSPTSGSYNEQFF,TGCGCCAGCAGCCCGACTAGCGGGAGTTACAATGAGCAGTTCTTC
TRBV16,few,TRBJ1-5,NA,CASAVGGNQPQHF,TGTGCCAGCGCGGTAGGGGGCAATCAGCCCCAGCATTTT
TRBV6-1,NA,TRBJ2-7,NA,CASSEVRSSYEQYF,TGTGCCAGCAGTGAAGTAAGGAGCTCCTACGAGCAGTACTTC
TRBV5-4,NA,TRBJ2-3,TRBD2,CASRSGGRGLTDTQYF,TGTGCCAGCAGGTCGGGCGGGAGAGGCCTCACAGATACGCAGTATTTT
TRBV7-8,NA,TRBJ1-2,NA,CASSLGTIKNYGYTF,TGTGCCAGCAGCTTAGGCACAATTAAAAACTATGGCTACACCTTC
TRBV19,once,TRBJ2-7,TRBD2,CASSIVALAGREQYF,TGTGCCAGTAGTATAGTGGCCCTAGCGGGGAGGGAGCAGTACTTC
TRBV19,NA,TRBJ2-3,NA,CASSIGELLFTDTQYF,TGTGCCAGTAGTATAGGTGAACTCCTCTTCACAGATACGCAGTATTTT
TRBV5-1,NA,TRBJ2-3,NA,CASSSDRPSTDTQYF,TGCGCCAGCAGCTCCGACAGACCCAGCACAGATACGCAGTATTTT
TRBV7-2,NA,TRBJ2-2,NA,CASSLAASGSGELFF,TGTGCCAGCAGCTTAGCTGCTAGTGGGTCCGGGGAGCTGTTTTTT
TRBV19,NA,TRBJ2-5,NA,CASSITQYRETQYF,TGTGCCAGTAGTATAACCCAATATCGGGAGACCCAGTACTTC
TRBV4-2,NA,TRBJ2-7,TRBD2,CASSQEGGGSSYEQYF,TGTGCCAGCAGCCAAGAAGGCGGCGGGAGCTCCTACGAGCAGTACTTC
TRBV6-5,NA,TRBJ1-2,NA,CASTEKGGYGYTF,TGTGCCAGCACCGAAAAAGGGGGCTATGGCTACACCTTC
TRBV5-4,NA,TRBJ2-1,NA,CASSSGGGGYNEQFF,TGTGCCAGCAGCTCCGGAGGGGGGGGCTACAATGAGCAGTTCTTC
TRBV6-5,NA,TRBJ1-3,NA,CASSYPDSSGNTIYF,TGTGCCAGCAGTTACCCGGACAGCTCTGGAAACACCATATATTTT
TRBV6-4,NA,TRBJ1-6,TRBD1,CASSPTGGNSPLHF,TGTGCCAGCAGCCCAACAGGGGGTAATTCACCCCTCCACTTT
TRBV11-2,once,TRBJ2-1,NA,CASSSQSYNEQFF,TGTGCCAGCAGCTCACAGAGTTACAATGAGCAGTTCTTC
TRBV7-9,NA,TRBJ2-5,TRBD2,CASSSTSGRQETQYF,TGTGCCAGCAGCTCGACTAGCGGGAGACAAGAGACCCAGTACTTC
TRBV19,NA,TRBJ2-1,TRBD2,CASSATGSLRTSGRLAYNEQFF,TGTGCCAGTAGTGCTACCGGGTCACTACGGACTAGCGGGAGGTTGGCCTACAATGAGCAGTTCTTC
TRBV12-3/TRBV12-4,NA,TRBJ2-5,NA,CASSLEGTQYF,TGTGCCAGCAGTTTGGAGGGGACCCAGTACTTC
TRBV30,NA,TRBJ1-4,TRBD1,CACGQGGDEKLFF,TGTGCCTGTGGACAGGGGGGCGATGAAAAACTGTTTTTT
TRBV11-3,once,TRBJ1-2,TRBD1,CASSLGGTVNYGYTF,TGTGCCAGCAGCTTAGGGGGGACAGTTAACTATGGCTACACCTTC
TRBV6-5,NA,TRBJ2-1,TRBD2,CASSLAGGNEQFF,TGTGCCAGCAGCCTAGCGGGAGGCAATGAGCAGTTCTTC
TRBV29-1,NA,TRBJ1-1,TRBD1,CSVGQGQGTEAFF,TGCAGCGTTGGGCAGGGACAGGGCACTGAAGCTTTCTTT
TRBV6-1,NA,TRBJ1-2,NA,CASSGGGGTGMAGYTF,TGTGCCAGCAGTGGAGGAGGTGGTACAGGGATGGCTGGCTACACCTTC
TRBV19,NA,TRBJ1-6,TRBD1,CASSTPTGLSNSPLHF,TGTGCCAGTAGTACCCCGACAGGGTTGTCAAATTCACCCCTCCACTTT
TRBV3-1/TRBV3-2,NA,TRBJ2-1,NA,CASSFNPRDYNEQFF,TGTGCCAGCAGCTTTAACCCACGGGACTACAATGAGCAGTTCTTC
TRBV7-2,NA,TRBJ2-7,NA,CASSNRERNEQYF,TGTGCCAGCAGCAACCGCGAGAGAAACGAGCAGTACTTC
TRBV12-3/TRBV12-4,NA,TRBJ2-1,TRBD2,CAIKAGGLNEQFF,TGTGCCATCAAAGCGGGAGGGCTGAATGAGCAGTTCTTC
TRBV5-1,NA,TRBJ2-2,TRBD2,CASSLTAGSPGELFF,TGCGCCAGCAGCTTGACAGCGGGAAGCCCCGGGGAGCTGTTTTTT
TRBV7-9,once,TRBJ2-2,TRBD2,CASSRRGVGQQAGELFF,TGTGCCAGCAGCCGCCGGGGGGTAGGCCAACAGGCCGGGGAGCTGTTTTTT
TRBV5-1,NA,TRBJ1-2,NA,CASSLGQDNYGYTF,TGCGCCAGCAGCTTGGGACAGGACAACTATGGCTACACCTTC
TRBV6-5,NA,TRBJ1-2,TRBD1,CASRPDRGRGYTF,TGTGCCAGCAGACCGGACAGGGGACGGGGCTACACCTTC
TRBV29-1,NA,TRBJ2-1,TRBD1,CSVPTGINEQFF,TGCAGCGTCCCGACAGGGATCAATGAGCAGTTCTTC
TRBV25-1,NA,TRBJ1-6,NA,CASSEFRGQNSPLHF,TGTGCCAGCAGTGAATTTCGGGGTCAGAATTCACCCCTCCACTTT
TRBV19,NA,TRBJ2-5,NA,CASSPRRVQETQYF,TGTGCCAGTAGTCCCCGCAGGGTTCAAGAGACCCAGTACTTC
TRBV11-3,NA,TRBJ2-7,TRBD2,CASSWREGPYEQYF,TGTGCCAGCAGCTGGCGGGAGGGCCCCTACGAGCAGTACTTC
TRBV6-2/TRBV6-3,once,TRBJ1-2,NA,CASSQNQGNYGYTF,TGTGCCAGCAGTCAGAACCAGGGGAACTATGGCTACACCTTC
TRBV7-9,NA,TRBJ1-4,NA,CASSLWGGGHQGTNEKLFF,TGTGCCAGCAGCTTATGGGGTGGGGGACACCAGGGCACTAATGAAAAACTGTTTTTT
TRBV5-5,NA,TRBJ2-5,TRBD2,CASSLAWAAGGQETQYF,TGTGCCAGCAGCTTGGCCTGGGCAGCGGGGGGACAAGAGACCCAGTACTTC
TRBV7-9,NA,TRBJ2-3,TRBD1,CASSFGTGTTDTQYF,TGTGCCAGCAGCTTTGGGACAGGGACCACAGATACGCAGTATTTT
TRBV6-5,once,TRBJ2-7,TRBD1,CASRSGQELDSEQYF,TGTGCCAGCAGGTCGGGACAGGAGCTGGATAGCGAGCAGTACTTC
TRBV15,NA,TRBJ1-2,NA,CATSRDEGGGYTF,TGTGCCACCAGCAGAGACGAGGGAGGAGGCTACACCTTC
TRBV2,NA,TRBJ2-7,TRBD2,CASRDPGSGGYEQYF,TGTGCCAGCAGGGATCCAGGTAGCGGGGGGTACGAGCAGTACTTC
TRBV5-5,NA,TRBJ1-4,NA,CASTWTIARTNEKLFF,TGTGCCAGCACCTGGACTATAGCCCGCACTAATGAAAAACTGTTTTTT
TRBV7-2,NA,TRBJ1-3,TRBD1,CASSLDRGHGNTIYF,TGTGCCAGCAGCTTAGACAGGGGGCACGGAAACACCATATATTTT
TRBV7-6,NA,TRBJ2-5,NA,CASSLGLNQETQYF,TGTGCCAGCAGCTTGGGACTCAACCAAGAGACCCAGTACTTC